Sequencing of this T cell receptor (beta chain) was carried out in a study of control samples from healthy donors and cancer patients. Assay used: immunoSEQ multiplex PCR; TCRdb lists only in-frame clones, some missing. This sample has roughly 130,000 clones; 90% occur once, and the top ten carry 2.5%. Per the germline V gene, CDR1 is GTSNPN and CDR2 is SVGIG (reference sequence). CDR3 size: 13 residues. Losses at the gene ends were 1 base for V and 3 bases for J; bases not matched to a gene: 2. Specimen: blood. The chain is built from TRBV30 and TRBJ1-1, with 7 bases fitting TRBD1. The TCR originated in a man between 18 and 35 years old in good health. The DNA of the CDR3 is TGTGCCTGGAGTGGACAGGGAGACACTGAAGCTTTCTTT. Its translation is CAWSGQGDTEAFF.